This T cell receptor beta chain emerged from a study of blood T cell repertoires in COVID-19 (dated by TCRdb to 2019 to 2021). About the study as a whole: Samples from collaborators originated in the United States, Italy and Spain and spanned both the acute and convalescent phases of COVID-19. Where HLA class I and class II types were available, the types were taken from metadata supplied by the sample provider, not from assay-based typing. The repertoires were made available in a free public database intended to serve as a resource for research on the immune response to SARS-CoV-2. The sample metadata nearly always contained a de-identified subject ID, COVID-19 status, age in years and sex. Deeply sampled blood TCRbeta repertoires from subjects exposed to, actively infected with, or recovered from COVID-19 were included in the dataset. The prospective study material was composed of cDNA or gDNA derived from T cells, B-cell-depleted T cells, or PBMCs. The samples were drawn from the first 160 participants of the ongoing ImmuneRACE study and from over 950 subjects provided by 6 global collaborators. The paper's findings and limits, for the study overall: How much clinical and demographic metadata was included differed by source and by participant, and the metadata was provided uncurated.

A remark on this clone: No antigen is known for it. No much larger clonotype is one base removed from it; base qualities were not supplied.

The immunoSEQ Assay, a bias-controlled multiplex PCR, was used to amplify TCRbeta CDR3 regions from genomic DNA. In the authors' own workflow: The number of nucleated cells in each sample was estimated from the amplification of reference gene primers within the assay. To quantify the absolute abundance of each unique TCRbeta CDR3 rearrangement, sequence reads were collapsed and filtered. For each sample, productive Simpson clonality was calculated as the square root of Simpson's diversity index across productive rearrangements. This is the immuneACCESS table as TCRdb keeps it, with only in-frame sequences that have V and J called. A part of the clones is gone; compared with another copy, unresolved V genes explain less than half, and the rest is unexplained. Clonal size and the V and J genes are those of that table, whereas D and trimming came from the DNA. The sample yields 15,000 to 20,000 clones; approximately 90% were counted once. About 50% of the sample comes from the top ten.

The collaborating institutions used their own protocols to collect whole blood in K2EDTA tubes. Collaborator samples were shipped for TCRbeta analysis as frozen whole blood, isolated PBMCs, or DNA extracted from either sample type. The germline V gene specifies SGHTA as CDR1 and FQGTGA as CDR2. The trim is 1 base for V and 0 bases for J, with a gap of 14 bases between the germline ends. The CDR3 numbers 17 residues from cysteine through phenylalanine. The sequence is cut down to CDR3 DNA, 51 bases in frame from base 1. The receptor comes from a human donor in a cohort sampled during active COVID-19. The sample taken for sequencing was peripheral blood. The chain joins TRBV7-3 to TRBJ2-3, with no reliable assignment of the D segment. At the DNA level, the sequence is TGTGCCAGCAGCTTAATTGGTGTGACATTCAGCACAGATACGCAGTATTTT. Translated, it gives CASSLIGVTFSTDTQYF.